Listed below are T cell receptor beta chains from one sample, sequenced in a study of human thymus T cells. The table came from immunoSEQ multiplex PCR; TCRdb's copy has only in-frame clones and leaves some out. The table lists about 43,000 clones, 95% of them singletons. Source material: blood. These TCRs come from a girl in the first two years of life with a congenital heart defect but otherwise immunologically healthy. CDR3s include the opening cysteine and the closing phenylalanine or tryptophan. The D gene is left open where the match is weak. Only part of the rows carry a size: once, few, many, or a class if the clone is expanded.

D gene	V gene	clone size	J gene	CDR3 protein	CDR3 DNA
NA	TRBV18	NA	TRBJ2-1	CASSPGLYNEQFF	TGTGCCAGCTCACCCGGCCTCTACAATGAGCAGTTCTTC
TRBD2	TRBV4-2	NA	TRBJ2-1	CASSQPSGLVPQWEQFF	TGTGCCAGCAGCCAACCCTCCGGACTAGTCCCACAATGGGAGCAGTTCTTC
NA	TRBV5-3	NA	TRBJ2-7	CARSRRAYEQYF	TGTGCCAGAAGTAGGAGGGCCTACGAGCAGTACTTC
NA	TRBV1	NA	TRBJ2-5	CTSALYGTKPPRGETQYF	TGCACCAGCGCACTATACGGGACTAAACCCCCTAGGGGAGAGACCCAGTACTTC
NA	TRBV5-8	NA	TRBJ2-5	CASSPGLQETQYF	TGTGCCAGCAGCCCGGGCCTCCAAGAGACCCAGTACTTC
NA	TRBV4-2	NA	TRBJ2-7	CASSQGTYEQYF	TGTGCCAGCAGCCAAGGGACCTACGAGCAGTACTTC
NA	TRBV28	NA	TRBJ2-7	CASSLYAGSYEQYF	TGTGCCAGCAGTTTATACGCAGGGTCTTACGAGCAGTACTTC
TRBD1	TRBV7-2	NA	TRBJ1-2	CASSSDRGREYGYTF	TGTGCCAGCAGCTCAGACAGGGGCAGGGAATATGGCTACACCTTC
NA	TRBV13	once	TRBJ2-3	CASSLGTDTQYF	TGTGCCAGCAGCTTAGGTACAGATACGCAGTATTTT
TRBD2	TRBV19	NA	TRBJ2-1	CASSRGGTSVGNEQFF	TGTGCCAGTAGCAGAGGAGGGACTAGCGTTGGCAATGAGCAGTTCTTC
TRBD1	TRBV5-1	NA	TRBJ2-4	CASSLGPGGLNIQYF	TGCGCCAGCAGCTTGGGCCCAGGGGGCCTAAACATTCAGTACTTC
TRBD2	TRBV4-1	NA	TRBJ2-1	CASSTSGRVREQFF	TGCGCCAGCAGTACGAGCGGGAGGGTGCGTGAGCAGTTCTTC
NA	TRBV5-6	NA	TRBJ1-1	CASSLIRGVPEAFF	TGTGCCAGCAGCTTGATAAGAGGAGTCCCTGAAGCTTTCTTT
TRBD1	TRBV30	once	TRBJ2-7	CAWSLARTTGRVYEQYF	TGTGCCTGGAGCCTGGCCCGAACGACAGGGCGGGTCTACGAGCAGTACTTC
NA	TRBV11-2	NA	TRBJ1-3	CASSLGRSIGNTIYF	TGTGCCAGCAGCTTAGGCCGTTCTATAGGAAACACCATATATTTT
NA	TRBV10-3	NA	TRBJ2-5	CAISTGLQETQYF	TGTGCCATCAGTACGGGACTCCAAGAGACCCAGTACTTC
TRBD2	TRBV27	NA	TRBJ2-7	CASSPDPSGRSHEQYF	TGTGCCAGCAGCCCCGACCCCAGCGGGAGGTCCCACGAGCAGTACTTC
TRBD1	TRBV9	NA	TRBJ2-3	CASSVAGTGKGDTQYF	TGTGCCAGCAGCGTAGCCGGGACAGGGAAAGGAGATACGCAGTATTTT
TRBD2	TRBV9	NA	TRBJ2-3	CASSLPGLAGTDTQYF	TGTGCCAGCAGTCTGCCGGGACTAGCGGGCACAGATACGCAGTATTTT
NA	TRBV28	NA	TRBJ2-7	CASTIGSSYEQYF	TGTGCCAGCACTATCGGGAGCTCCTACGAGCAGTACTTC
NA	TRBV11-2	NA	TRBJ1-1	CASSPRPRASVYVNTEAFF	TGTGCCAGCAGCCCTCGTCCGAGGGCTTCGGTATACGTGAACACTGAAGCTTTCTTT
NA	TRBV5-4	NA	TRBJ2-3	CASTDTQYF	TGTGCTAGCACAGATACGCAGTATTTT
NA	TRBV5-4	NA	TRBJ2-7	CASSPGPFYEQYF	TGTGCCAGCAGCCCGGGACCTTTCTACGAGCAGTACTTC
TRBD1	TRBV5-4	NA	TRBJ2-3	CASSRGQGSTDTQYF	TGTGCCAGCAGCCGGGGACAGGGAAGCACAGATACGCAGTATTTT